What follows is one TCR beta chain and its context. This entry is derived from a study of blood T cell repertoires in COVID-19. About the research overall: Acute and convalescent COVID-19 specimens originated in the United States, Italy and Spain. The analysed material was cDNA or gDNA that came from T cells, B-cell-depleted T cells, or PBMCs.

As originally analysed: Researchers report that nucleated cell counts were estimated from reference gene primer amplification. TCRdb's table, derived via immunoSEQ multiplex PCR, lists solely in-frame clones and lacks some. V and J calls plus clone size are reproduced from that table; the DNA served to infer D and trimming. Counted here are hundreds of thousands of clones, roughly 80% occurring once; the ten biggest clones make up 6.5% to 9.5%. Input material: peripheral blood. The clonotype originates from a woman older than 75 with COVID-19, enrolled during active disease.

CDR3: CASSQMDSNEQFF. The CDR3 DNA sequence: TGCGCCAGCAGCCAGATGGACAGCAATGAGCAGTTCTTC. This chain links TRBV4-1 with TRBJ2-1; possible D gene TRBD1, 6 bases. The V gene lost 3 bases and the J gene lost 6 bases, with 9 bases spanning the gap. The CDR3 has 13 amino acids. The germline gives CDR1 MGHRA, CDR2 YSYEKL.